Here is one T cell receptor beta chain with its context. The CDR3 totals 14 residues. Germline lookup yields CDR1 MNHEY and CDR2 SVGAGI. The V gene lost 2 bases and the J gene lost 4 bases, with 11 bases spanning the gap. This sample is drawn from a study of blood T cell repertoires in COVID-19. Generated by immunoSEQ multiplex PCR, the TCRdb table keeps only in-frame clones and is missing some. In the table there are roughly 400,000 clones, over 75% of which are singletons. The chain carries TRBV6-5 and TRBJ1-1; the D is unclear. This clonotype was obtained from a young woman who had been exposed to COVID-19. The sample consisted of PBMCs or T cells enriched from blood (not recorded which). CDR3 sequence reads: CASSYTATATEAFF. The CDR3, as DNA: TGTGCCAGCAGTTACACAGCTACGGCCACTGAAGCTTTCTTT.